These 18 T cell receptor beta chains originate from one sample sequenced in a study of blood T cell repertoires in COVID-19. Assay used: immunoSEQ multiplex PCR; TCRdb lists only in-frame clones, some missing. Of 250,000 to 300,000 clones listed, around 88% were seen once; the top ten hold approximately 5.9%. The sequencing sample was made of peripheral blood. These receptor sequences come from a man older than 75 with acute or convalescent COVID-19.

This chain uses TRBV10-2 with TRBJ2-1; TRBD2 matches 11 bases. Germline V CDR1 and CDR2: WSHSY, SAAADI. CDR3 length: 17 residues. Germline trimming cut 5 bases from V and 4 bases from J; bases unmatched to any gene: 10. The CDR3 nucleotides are TGCGCCAGCAGTTTTCCACCGGGACTAGCGGAATACAATGAGCAGTTCTTC. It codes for CASSFPPGLAEYNEQFF.

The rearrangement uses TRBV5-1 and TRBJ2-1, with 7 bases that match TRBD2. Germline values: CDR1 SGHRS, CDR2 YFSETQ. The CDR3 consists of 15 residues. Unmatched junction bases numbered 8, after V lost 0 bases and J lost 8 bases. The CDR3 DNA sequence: TGCGCCAGCAGCTTGGCCGGGACTAAAATGGATGAGCAGTTCTTC. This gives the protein CASSLAGTKMDEQFF.

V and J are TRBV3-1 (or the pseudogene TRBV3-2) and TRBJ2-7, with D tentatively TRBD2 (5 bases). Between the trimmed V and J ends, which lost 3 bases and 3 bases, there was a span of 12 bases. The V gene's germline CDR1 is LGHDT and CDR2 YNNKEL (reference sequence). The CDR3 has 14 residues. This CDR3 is CASSQAGVLYEQYF. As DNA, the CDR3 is TGTGCCAGCAGCCAGGCCGGGGTACTCTACGAGCAGTACTTC.

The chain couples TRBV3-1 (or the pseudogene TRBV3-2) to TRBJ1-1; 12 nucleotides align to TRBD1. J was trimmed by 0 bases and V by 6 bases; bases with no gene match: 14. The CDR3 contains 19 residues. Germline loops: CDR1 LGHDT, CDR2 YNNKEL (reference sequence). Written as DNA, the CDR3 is TGTGCCAGCAGACCAAACCCGGGACAGGGGGCTCACATGAACACTGAAGCTTTCTTT. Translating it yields CASRPNPGQGAHMNTEAFF.

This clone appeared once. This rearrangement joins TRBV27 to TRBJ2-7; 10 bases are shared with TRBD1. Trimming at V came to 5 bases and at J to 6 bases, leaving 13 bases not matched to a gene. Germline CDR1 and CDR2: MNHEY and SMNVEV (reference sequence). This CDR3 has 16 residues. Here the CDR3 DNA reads TGTGCCAGCAGTAAAAACCTCCGGGACAGGGGTTCCGAGCAGTACTTC. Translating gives CASSKNLRDRGSEQYF.

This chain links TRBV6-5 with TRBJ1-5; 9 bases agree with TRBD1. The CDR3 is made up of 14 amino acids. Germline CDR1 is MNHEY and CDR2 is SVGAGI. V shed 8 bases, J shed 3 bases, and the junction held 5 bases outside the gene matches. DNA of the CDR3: TGTGCCAGCGGGACAGGGAGACTCAATCAGCCCCAGCATTTT. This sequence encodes CASGTGRLNQPQHF.

This CDR3 reads CASSQDLGGQYF. CDR3 DNA sequence: TGTGCCAGCAGCCAAGATCTGGGGGGCCAGTACTTC. The J gene is TRBJ2-5, the V gene TRBV3-1 (or the pseudogene TRBV3-2); D possibly corresponds to TRBD2 (6 bases). Germline values: CDR1 LGHDT, CDR2 YNNKEL (reference sequence). Trimming pared 0 bases from V and 10 bases from J, leaving 9 bases between. CDR3 size: 12 residues.

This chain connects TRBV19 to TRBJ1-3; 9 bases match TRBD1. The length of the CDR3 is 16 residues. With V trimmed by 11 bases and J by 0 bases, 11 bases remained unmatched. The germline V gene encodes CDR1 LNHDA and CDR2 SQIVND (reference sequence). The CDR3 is CASTRTGALSGNTIYF. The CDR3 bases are TGTGCCTCTACCCGGACAGGGGCCCTCTCTGGAAACACCATATATTTT.

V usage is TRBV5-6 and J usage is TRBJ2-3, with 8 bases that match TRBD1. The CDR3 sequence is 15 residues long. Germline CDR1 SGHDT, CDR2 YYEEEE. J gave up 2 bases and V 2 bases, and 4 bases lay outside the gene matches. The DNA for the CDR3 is TGTGCCAGCAGCTTTGACAGGGGCTACACAGATACGCAGTATTTT. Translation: CASSFDRGYTDTQYF.

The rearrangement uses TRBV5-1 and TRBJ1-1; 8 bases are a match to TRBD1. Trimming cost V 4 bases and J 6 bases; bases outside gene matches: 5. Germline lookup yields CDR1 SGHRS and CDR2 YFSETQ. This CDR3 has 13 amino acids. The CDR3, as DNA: TGCGCCAGCAGCAACCAGGGGGCGCCTGAAGCTTTCTTT. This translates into CASSNQGAPEAFF.

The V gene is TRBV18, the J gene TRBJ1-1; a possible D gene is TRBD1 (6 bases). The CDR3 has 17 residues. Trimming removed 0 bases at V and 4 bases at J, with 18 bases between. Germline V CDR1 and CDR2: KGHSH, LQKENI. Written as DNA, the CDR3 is TGTGCCAGCTCACCACCGTTTGGGAGGGGGACCCCCACTGAAGCTTTCTTT. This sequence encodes CASSPPFGRGTPTEAFF.

This CDR3 is CASSLYRVKSGELFF. The CDR3 nucleotides are TGTGCCAGCAGTTTATACAGGGTGAAGTCGGGGGAGCTGTTTTTT. The chain is built from TRBV27 and TRBJ2-2, with D possibly matching TRBD1 (6 bases). Between the trimmed V and J ends, which lost 1 base and 8 bases, there was a span of 14 bases. The CDR3 sequence is 15 residues long. Germline V gene data show CDR1 as MNHEY and CDR2 as SMNVEV (reference sequence).

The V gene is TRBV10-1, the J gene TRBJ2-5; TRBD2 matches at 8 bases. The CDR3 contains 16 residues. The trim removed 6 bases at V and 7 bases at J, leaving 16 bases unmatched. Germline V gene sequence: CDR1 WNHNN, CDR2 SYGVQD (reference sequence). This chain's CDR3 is CASSEKTSGPSATQYF. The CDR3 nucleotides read TGCGCCAGCAGCGAAAAAACTAGCGGACCCTCAGCGACCCAGTACTTC.

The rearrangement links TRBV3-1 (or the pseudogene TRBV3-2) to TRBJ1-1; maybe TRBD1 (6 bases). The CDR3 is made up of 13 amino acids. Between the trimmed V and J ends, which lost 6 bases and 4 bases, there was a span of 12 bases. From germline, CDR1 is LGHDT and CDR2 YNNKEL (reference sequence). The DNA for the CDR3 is TGTGCCAGCAGACGAAGGGGGGGCACTGAAGCTTTCTTT. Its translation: CASRRRGGTEAFF.

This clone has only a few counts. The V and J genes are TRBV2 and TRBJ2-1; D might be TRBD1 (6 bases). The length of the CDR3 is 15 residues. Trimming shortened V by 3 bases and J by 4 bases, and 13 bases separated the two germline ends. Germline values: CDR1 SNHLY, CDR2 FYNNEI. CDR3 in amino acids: CASSDGTPSYNEQFF. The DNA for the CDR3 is TGTGCCAGCAGTGACGGGACACCATCATACAATGAGCAGTTCTTC.

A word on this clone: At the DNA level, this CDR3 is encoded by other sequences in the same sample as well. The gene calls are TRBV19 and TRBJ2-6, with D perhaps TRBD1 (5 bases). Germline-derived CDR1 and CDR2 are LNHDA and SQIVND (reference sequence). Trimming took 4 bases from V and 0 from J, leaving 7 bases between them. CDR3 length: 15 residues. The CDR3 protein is CASSTDSSGANVLTF. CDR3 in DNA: TGTGCCAGTAGTACAGACAGCTCTGGGGCCAACGTCCTGACTTTC.

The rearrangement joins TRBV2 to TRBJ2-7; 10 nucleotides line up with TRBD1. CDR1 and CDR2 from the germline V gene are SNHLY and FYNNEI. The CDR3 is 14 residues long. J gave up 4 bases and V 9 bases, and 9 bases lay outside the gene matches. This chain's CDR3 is CASRQGADSYEQYF. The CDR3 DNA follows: TGTGCCAGTAGACAGGGGGCGGACAGTTACGAGCAGTACTTC.

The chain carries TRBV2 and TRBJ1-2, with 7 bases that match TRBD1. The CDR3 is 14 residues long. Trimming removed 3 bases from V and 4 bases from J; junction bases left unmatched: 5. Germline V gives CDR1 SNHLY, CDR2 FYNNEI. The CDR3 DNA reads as TGTGCCAGCAGTGATGAGGGGGCAGGCTATGGCTACACCTTC. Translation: CASSDEGAGYGYTF.